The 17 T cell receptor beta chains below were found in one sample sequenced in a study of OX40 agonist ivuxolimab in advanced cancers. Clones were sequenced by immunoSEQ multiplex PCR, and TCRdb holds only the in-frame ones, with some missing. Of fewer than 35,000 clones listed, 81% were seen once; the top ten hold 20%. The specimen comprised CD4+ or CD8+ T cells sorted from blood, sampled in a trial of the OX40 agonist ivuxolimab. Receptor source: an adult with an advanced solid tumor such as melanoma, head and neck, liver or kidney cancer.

The CDR3 loop reads CASSPRDRSETQYF. The CDR3 nucleotides read TGTGCCAGCTCACCACGCGACAGGTCGGAGACCCAGTACTTC. The gene calls are TRBV18 and TRBJ2-5, with D possibly being TRBD1 (6 bases). V lost 1 base, J lost 5 bases, and 11 bases lay in between. CDR1 is KGHSH, CDR2 LQKENI, per germline. This CDR3 has 14 residues.

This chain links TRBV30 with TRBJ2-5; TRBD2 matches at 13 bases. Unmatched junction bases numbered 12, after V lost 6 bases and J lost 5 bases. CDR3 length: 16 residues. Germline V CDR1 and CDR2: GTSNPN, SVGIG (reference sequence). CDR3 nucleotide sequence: TGTGCCTGTATAGGACTAGCGGGGGCCCCCGGGGAGACCCAGTACTTC. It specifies CACIGLAGAPGETQYF.

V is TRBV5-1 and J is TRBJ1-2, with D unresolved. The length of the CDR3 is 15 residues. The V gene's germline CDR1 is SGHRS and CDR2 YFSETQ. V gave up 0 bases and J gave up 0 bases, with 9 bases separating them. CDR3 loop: CASSLGTVANYGYTF. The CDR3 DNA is TGCGCCAGCAGCTTGGGAACAGTAGCTAACTATGGCTACACCTTC.

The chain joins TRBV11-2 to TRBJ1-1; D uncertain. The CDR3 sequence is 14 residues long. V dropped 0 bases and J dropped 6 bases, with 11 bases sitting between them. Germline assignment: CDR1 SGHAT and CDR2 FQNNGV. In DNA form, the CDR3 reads TGTGCCAGCAGCTTAGATCGTACGGCCTCTGAAGCTTTCTTT. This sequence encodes CASSLDRTASEAFF.

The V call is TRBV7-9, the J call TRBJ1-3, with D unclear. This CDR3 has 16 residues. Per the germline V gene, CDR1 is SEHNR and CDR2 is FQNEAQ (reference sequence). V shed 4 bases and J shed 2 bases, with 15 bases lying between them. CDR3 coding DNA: TGTGCCAGCAGCTCTAACATCCCATCCCCTGGAAACACCATATATTTT. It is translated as CASSSNIPSPGNTIYF.

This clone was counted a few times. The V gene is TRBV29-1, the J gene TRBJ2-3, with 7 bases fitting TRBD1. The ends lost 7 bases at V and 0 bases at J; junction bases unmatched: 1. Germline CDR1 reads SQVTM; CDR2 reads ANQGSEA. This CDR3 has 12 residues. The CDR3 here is CSAQGSTDTQYF. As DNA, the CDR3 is TGCAGCGCACAGGGGAGCACAGATACGCAGTATTTT.

CDR3 amino acids: CASSQDRDWEQYF. The CDR3 region has the DNA TGCGCCAGCAGCCAAGACAGGGATTGGGAGCAGTACTTC. This rearrangement joins TRBV4-1 to TRBJ2-5, with D perhaps assigned TRBD1 or TRBD2 (5 bases each). Deletions cut 0 bases from V and 11 bases from J, with 13 bases between. CDR3 length: 13 residues. CDR1 MGHRA and CDR2 YSYEKL come from the germline V gene.

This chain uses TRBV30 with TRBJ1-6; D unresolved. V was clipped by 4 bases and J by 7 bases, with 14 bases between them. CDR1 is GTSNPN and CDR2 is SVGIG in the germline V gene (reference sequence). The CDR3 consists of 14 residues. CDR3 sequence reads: CAWTSRPENSPLHF. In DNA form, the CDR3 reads TGTGCCTGGACCTCTCGACCTGAGAATTCACCCCTCCACTTT.

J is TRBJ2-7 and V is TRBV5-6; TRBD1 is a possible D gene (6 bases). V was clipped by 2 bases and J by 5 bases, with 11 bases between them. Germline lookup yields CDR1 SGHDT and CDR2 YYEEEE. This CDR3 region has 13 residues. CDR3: CASSFYRAHEQYF. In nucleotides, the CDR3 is TGTGCCAGCAGCTTTTACAGGGCTCACGAGCAGTACTTC.

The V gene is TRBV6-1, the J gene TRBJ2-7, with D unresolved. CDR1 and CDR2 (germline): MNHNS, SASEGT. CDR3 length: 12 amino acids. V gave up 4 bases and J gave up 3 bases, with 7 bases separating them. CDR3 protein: CASSVGYYEQYF. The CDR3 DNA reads TGTGCCAGCAGTGTCGGGTACTACGAGCAGTACTTC.

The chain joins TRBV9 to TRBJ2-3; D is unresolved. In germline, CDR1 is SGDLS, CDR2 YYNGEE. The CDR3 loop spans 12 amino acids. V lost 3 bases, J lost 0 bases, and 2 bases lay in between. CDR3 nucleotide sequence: TGTGCCAGCAGCGCTAGCACAGATACGCAGTATTTT. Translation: CASSASTDTQYF.

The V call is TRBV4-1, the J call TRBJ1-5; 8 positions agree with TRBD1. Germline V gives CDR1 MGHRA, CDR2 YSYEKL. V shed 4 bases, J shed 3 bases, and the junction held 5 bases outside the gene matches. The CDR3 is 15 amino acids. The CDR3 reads CASSRRQGPNQPQHF. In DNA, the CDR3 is TGCGCCAGCAGCCGACGACAGGGGCCCAATCAGCCCCAGCATTTT.

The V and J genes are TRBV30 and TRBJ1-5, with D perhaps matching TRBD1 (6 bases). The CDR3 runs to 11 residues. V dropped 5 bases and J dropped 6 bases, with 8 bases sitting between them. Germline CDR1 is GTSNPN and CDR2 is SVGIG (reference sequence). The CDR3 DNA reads TGTGCCTGGGGACAGCCTCAGCCCCAGCATTTT. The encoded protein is CAWGQPQPQHF.

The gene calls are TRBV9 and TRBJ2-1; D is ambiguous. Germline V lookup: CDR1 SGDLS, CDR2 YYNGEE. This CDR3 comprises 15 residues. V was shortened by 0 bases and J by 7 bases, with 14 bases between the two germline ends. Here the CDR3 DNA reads TGTGCCAGCAGCGTAGCGTCGGGCGCCGGGAATGAGCAGTTCTTC. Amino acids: CASSVASGAGNEQFF.

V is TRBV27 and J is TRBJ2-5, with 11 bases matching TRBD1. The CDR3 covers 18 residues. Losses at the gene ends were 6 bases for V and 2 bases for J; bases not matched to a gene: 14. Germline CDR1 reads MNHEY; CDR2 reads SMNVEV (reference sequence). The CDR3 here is CASSAAPPGTGGQETQYF. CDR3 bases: TGTGCCAGCAGCGCCGCACCTCCCGGGACAGGGGGTCAAGAGACCCAGTACTTC.

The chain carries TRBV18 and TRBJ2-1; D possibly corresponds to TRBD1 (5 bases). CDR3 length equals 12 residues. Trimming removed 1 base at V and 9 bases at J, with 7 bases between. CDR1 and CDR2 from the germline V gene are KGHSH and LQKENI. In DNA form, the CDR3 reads TGTGCCAGCTCACCACAGGGGCGTGAGCAGTTCTTC. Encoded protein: CASSPQGREQFF.

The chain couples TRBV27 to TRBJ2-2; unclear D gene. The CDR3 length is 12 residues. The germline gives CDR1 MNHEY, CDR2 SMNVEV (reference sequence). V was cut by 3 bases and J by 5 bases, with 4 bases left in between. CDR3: CASSFLTGELFF. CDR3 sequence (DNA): TGTGCCAGCAGTTTTTTAACCGGGGAGCTGTTTTTT.